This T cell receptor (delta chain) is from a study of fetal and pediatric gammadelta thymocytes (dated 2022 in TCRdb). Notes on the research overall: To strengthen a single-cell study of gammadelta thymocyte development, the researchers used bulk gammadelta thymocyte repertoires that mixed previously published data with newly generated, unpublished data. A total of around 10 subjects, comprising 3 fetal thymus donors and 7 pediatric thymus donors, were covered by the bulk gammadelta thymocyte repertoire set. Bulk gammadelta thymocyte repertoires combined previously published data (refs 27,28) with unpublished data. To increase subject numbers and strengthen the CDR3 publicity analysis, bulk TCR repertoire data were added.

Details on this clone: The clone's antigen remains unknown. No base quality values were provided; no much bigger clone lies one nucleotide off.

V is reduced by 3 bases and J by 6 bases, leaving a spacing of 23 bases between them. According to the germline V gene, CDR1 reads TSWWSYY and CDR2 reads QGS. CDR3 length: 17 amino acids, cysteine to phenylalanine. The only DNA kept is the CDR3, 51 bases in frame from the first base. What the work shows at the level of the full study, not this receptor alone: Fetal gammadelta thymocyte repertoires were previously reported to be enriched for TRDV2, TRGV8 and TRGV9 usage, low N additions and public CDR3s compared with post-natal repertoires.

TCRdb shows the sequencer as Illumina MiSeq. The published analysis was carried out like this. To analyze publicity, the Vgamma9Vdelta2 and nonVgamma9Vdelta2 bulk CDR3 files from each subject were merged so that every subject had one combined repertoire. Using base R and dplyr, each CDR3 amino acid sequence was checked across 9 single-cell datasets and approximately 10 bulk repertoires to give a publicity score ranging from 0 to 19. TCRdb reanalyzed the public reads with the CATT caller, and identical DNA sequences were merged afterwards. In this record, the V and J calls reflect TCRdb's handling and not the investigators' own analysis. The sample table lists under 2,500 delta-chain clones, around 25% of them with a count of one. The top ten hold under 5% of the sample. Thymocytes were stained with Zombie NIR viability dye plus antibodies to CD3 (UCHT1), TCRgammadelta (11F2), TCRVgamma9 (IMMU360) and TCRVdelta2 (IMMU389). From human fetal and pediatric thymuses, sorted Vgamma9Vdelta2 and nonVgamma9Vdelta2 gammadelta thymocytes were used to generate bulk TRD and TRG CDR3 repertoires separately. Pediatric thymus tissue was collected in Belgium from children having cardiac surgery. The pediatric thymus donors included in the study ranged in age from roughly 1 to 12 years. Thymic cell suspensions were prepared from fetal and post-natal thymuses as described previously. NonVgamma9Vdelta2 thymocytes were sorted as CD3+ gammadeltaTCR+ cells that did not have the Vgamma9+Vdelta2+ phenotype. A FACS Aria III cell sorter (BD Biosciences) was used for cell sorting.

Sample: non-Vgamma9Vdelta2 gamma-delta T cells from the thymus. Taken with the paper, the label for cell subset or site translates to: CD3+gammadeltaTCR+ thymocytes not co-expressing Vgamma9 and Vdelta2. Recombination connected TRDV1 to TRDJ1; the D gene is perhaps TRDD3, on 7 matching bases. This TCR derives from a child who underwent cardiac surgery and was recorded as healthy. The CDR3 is CALGDPSLPGGSHKLIF. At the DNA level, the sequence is TGTGCTCTTGGGGATCCTTCCCTGCCTGGGGGGTCGCATAAACTCATCTTT.